This TCR beta chain stems from a study of shared clonotypes between healthy human individuals. PCR replicates performed on unsorted PBMC used around 0.3 ug DNA, 30,000 or so T cell genomes. Sequencing was performed with immunoSEQ multiplex PCR; in TCRdb, only in-frame clones are kept and a portion is missing. Of over 400,000 clones listed, 81% were seen once; the top ten hold roughly 12%. Sequenced sample: PBMCs. The TCR sequence derives from a woman aged 40 to 50 in good health. Some clones in this sample may be carry-over from other donors' samples.

The CDR3, as DNA: TGTGCCAGCAGTTTATCAAGCGGGATACCCTACAATGAGCAGTTCTTC. It codes for CASSLSSGIPYNEQFF. The V gene is TRBV27, the J gene TRBJ2-1, with TRBD2 matching 7 bases. The CDR3 loop spans 16 amino acids. The V gene's germline CDR1 is MNHEY and CDR2 SMNVEV (reference sequence). Trimming cost V 0 bases and J 2 bases; bases outside gene matches: 4.